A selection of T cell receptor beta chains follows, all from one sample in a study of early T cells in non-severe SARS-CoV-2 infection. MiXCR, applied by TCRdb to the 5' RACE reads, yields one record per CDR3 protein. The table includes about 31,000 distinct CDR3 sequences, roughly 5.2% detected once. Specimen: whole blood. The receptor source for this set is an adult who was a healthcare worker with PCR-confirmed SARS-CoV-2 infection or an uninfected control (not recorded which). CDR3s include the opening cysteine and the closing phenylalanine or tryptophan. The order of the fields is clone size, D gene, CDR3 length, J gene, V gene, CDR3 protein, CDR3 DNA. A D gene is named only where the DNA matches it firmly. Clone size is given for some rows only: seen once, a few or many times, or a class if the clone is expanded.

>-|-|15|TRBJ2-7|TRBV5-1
CASSIYAGRIYEQYF
TGCGCCAGCAGCATCTACGCGGGCAGGATCTACGAGCAGTACTTC
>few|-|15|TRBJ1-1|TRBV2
CASSGWTVRNTEAFF
TGTGCCAGCAGTGGCTGGACAGTCCGGAACACTGAAGCTTTCTTT
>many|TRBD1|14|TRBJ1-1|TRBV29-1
CSVEGGQEGTEAFF
TGCAGCGTTGAAGGTGGACAGGAGGGTACTGAAGCTTTCTTT
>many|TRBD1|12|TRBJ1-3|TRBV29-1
CSVGQGENTIYF
TGCAGCGTCGGACAGGGTGAAAACACCATATATTTT
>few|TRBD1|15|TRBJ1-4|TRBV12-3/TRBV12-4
CASSAPGQGAEKLFF
TGTGCCAGCAGCGCTCCGGGACAGGGGGCTGAAAAACTGTTTTTT
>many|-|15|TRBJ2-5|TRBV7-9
CASSRFIPPQETQYF
TGTGCCAGCAGCCGGTTTATTCCCCCCCAAGAGACCCAGTACTTC
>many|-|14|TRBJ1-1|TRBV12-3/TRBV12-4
CASSLVMGGPEAFF
TGTGCCAGCAGTTTAGTAATGGGAGGCCCTGAAGCTTTCTTT
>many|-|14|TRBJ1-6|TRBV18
CASSPGGTGSPLHF
TGTGCCAGCTCACCGGGCGGCACGGGGTCACCCCTCCACTTT
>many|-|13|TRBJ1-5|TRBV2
CASSDTWNQPQHF
TGTGCCAGCAGTGACACATGGAATCAGCCCCAGCATTTT
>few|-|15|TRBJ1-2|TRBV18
CASSPSLNRVKGYTF
TGTGCCAGCTCACCATCCCTCAACAGGGTAAAGGGCTACACCTTC
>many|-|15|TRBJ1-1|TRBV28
CASSPVDVLNTEAFF
TGTGCCAGCAGTCCGGTGGACGTCTTGAACACTGAAGCTTTCTTT
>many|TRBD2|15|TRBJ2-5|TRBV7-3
CASSLGGGIQETQYF
TGTGCCAGCAGCTTAGGCGGGGGTATCCAAGAGACCCAGTACTTC
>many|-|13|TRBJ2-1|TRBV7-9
CASSRDVYNEQFF
TGTGCCAGCAGCAGGGATGTCTACAATGAGCAGTTCTTC
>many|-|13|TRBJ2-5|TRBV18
CASSPLTKETQYF
TGTGCCAGCTCACCGCTAACAAAAGAGACCCAGTACTTC
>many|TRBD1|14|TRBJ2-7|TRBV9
CASSVRGQGSEQYF
TGTGCCAGCAGCGTAAGGGGACAGGGGAGCGAGCAGTACTTC
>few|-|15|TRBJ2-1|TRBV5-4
CASSLGGSSYNEQFF
TGTGCCAGCAGCTTGGGGGGTAGCTCCTACAATGAGCAGTTCTTC
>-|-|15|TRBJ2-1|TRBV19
CASSMGAGPYNEQFF
TGTGCCAGTAGTATGGGGGCGGGACCCTACAATGAGCAGTTCTTC
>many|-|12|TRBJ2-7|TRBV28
CASSLGLQFVYF
TGTGCCAGCAGTTTGGGACTCCAGTTCGTTTACTTC
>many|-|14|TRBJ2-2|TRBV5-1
CASSLVVNTGELFF
TGCGCCAGCAGCTTGGTAGTGAACACCGGGGAGCTGTTTTTT
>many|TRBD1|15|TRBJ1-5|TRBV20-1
CSASGQGGGNQPQHF
TGCAGTGCTAGTGGACAGGGAGGAGGCAATCAGCCCCAGCATTTT
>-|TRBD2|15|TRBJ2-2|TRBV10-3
CAPWGGAGNTGELFF
TGTGCCCCTTGGGGGGGAGCGGGGAACACCGGGGAGCTGTTTTTT
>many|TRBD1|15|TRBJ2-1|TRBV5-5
CASSLTGGPEYRQFF
TGTGCCAGCAGCCTAACAGGGGGCCCAGAGTATCGGCAGTTCTTC
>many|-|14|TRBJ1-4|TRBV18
CASSPNSPNEKLFF
TGTGCCAGCTCACCGAACAGCCCTAATGAAAAACTGTTTTTT
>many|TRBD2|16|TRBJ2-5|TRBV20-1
CSASPLGSGGQETQYF
TGCAGTGCTAGCCCCCTGGGGAGCGGGGGTCAAGAGACCCAGTACTTC
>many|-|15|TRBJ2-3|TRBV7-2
CASSLDGTRGDTQYF
TGTGCCAGCAGCTTAGATGGGACCCGCGGGGATACGCAGTATTTT
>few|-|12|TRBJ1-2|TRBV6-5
CASSQGPYGYTF
TGTGCCAGCAGTCAGGGGCCCTATGGCTACACCTTC
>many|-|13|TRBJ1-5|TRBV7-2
CASSFQVNQPQHF
TGTGCCAGCAGCTTTCAGGTCAATCAGCCCCAGCATTTT
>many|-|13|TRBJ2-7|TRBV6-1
CASMGFAGYEQYF
TGTGCCAGCATGGGATTTGCGGGGTACGAGCAGTACTTC
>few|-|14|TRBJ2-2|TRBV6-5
CASRLALRIGELFF
TGTGCCAGCAGGCTAGCGTTGAGGATCGGGGAGCTGTTTTTT
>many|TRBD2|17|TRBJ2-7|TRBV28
CASSLSEGLAGAYEQYF
TGTGCCAGCAGTTTATCCGAGGGACTAGCGGGAGCCTACGAGCAGTACTTC
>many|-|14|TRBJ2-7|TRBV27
CASSGGTLIYEQYF
TGTGCCAGCAGTGGGGGGACACTAATCTACGAGCAGTACTTC
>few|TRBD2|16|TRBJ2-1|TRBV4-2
CASSQRVSGGYNEQFF
TGTGCCAGCAGCCAAAGAGTTAGCGGGGGTTACAATGAGCAGTTCTTC
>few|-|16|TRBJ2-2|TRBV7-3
CASSFGGGLNTGELFF
TGTGCCAGCAGCTTTGGTGGGGGATTAAACACCGGGGAGCTGTTTTTT
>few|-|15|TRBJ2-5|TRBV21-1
CASSSDWCIQETQYF
TGTGCCAGCAGCTCTGACTGGTGCATACAAGAGACCCAGTACTTC
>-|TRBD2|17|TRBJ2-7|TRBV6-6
CASSWGTSGGTRNEQYF
TGTGCCAGCAGCTGGGGGACTAGCGGGGGAACGAGGAACGAGCAGTACTTC
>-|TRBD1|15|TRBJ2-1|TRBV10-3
CAISGGTGPYNEQFF
TGTGCCATCAGTGGAGGGACAGGGCCTTACAATGAGCAGTTCTTC
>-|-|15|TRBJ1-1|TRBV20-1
CSARGTYGRDAEAFF
TGCAGTGCTAGAGGGACATACGGTAGAGACGCTGAAGCTTTCTTT
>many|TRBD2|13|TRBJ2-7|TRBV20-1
CSARLAGRYEQYF
TGCAGTGCTAGGTTAGCGGGACGCTACGAGCAGTACTTC
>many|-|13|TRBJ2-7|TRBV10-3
CAISDPISYEQYF
TGTGCCATCAGTGACCCGATCTCCTACGAGCAGTACTTC
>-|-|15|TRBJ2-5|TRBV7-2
CASMRQARSQETQYF
TGTGCCAGCATGCGGCAGGCCCGCTCCCAAGAGACCCAGTACTTC
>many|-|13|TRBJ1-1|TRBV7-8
CASSFLQGQVAFF
TGTGCCAGCAGCTTTCTCCAGGGCCAAGTAGCTTTCTTT
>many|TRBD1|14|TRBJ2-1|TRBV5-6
CASSSGTAFDEQFF
TGTGCCAGCAGCTCCGGGACAGCCTTCGATGAGCAGTTCTTC
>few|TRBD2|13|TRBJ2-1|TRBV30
CGGLAGNRNEQFF
TGTGGGGGACTAGCGGGAAATCGCAATGAGCAGTTCTTC
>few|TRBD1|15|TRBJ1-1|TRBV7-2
CASSRGTGWNTEAFF
TGTGCCAGCAGCAGAGGGACAGGGTGGAACACTGAAGCTTTCTTT
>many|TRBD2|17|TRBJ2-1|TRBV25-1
CASRAQPGLERGNEQFF
TGTGCCAGCCGCGCCCAACCGGGACTAGAGAGGGGGAATGAGCAGTTCTTC
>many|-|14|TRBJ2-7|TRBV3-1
CASSQAHLVYEQYF
TGTGCCAGCAGCCAAGCCCATTTGGTCTACGAGCAGTACTTC
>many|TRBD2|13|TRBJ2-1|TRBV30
CAWSVSSGMQQFF
TGTGCCTGGAGTGTTAGTAGCGGGATGCAGCAGTTCTTC
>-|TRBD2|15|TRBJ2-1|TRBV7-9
CATTTLTSGYNEQFF
TGTGCCACCACAACTTTGACTAGCGGCTACAATGAGCAGTTCTTC
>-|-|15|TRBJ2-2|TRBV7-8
CASSLTGGQTGELFF
TGTGCCAGCAGCTTGACCGGGGGGCAGACCGGGGAGCTGTTTTTT
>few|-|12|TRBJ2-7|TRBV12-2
CASRSTGYEQYF
TGTGCAAGTCGCTCTACTGGCTACGAGCAGTACTTC
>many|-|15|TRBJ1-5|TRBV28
CASRQGGRDDQPQHF
TGTGCCAGCAGACAAGGGGGACGGGACGATCAGCCCCAGCATTTT
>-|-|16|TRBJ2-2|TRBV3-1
CASSHRTSSRPGELFF
TGTGCCAGCAGCCATCGAACTTCCTCTAGGCCCGGGGAGCTGTTTTTT
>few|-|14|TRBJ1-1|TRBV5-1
CASSPGTINTEAFF
TGCGCCAGCAGCCCCGGGACAATTAACACTGAAGCTTTCTTT